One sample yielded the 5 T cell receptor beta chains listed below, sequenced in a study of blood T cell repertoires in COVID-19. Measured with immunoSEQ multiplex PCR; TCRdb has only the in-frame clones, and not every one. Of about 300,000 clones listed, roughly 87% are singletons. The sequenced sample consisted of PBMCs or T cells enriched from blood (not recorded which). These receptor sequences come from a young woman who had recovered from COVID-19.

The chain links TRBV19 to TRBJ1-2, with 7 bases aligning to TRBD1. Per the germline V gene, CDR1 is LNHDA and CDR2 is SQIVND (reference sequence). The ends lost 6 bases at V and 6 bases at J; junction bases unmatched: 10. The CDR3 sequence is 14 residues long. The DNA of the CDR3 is TGTGCCAGTAGAGAAGACAGGGTTTCGAATGGCTACACCTTC. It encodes CASREDRVSNGYTF.

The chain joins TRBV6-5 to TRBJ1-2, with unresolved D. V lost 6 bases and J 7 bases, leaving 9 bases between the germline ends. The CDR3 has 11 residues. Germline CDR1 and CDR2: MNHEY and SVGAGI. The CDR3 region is CASRSRVGYTF. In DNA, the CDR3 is TGTGCCAGCAGATCCCGGGTTGGCTACACCTTC.

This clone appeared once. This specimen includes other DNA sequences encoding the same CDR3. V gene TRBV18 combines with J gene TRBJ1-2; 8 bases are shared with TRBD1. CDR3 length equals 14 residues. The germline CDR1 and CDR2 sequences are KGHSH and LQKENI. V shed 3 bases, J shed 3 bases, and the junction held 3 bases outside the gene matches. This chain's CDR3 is CASSPLQGDYGYTF. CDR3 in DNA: TGTGCCAGCTCACCTTTACAGGGGGACTATGGCTACACCTTC.

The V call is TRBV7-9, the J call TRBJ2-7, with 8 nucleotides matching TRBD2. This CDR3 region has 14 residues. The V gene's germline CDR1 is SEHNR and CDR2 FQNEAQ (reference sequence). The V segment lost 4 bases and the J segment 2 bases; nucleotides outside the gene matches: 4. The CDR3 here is CASSSPLAAYEQYF. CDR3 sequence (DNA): TGTGCCAGCAGCTCTCCACTAGCGGCCTACGAGCAGTACTTC.

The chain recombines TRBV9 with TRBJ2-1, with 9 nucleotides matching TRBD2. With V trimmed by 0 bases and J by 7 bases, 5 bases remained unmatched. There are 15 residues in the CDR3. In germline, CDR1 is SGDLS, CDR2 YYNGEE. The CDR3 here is CASSVVSGGPNEQFF. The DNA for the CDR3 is TGTGCCAGCAGCGTAGTTAGCGGGGGCCCGAATGAGCAGTTCTTC.